Listed below are T cell receptor beta chains from one sample, sequenced in a study of cytomegalovirus exposure and HLA in healthy donors. Data came from immunoSEQ multiplex PCR; TCRdb stores just in-frame clones and leaves some out. The table shows 85,000 to 100,000 clones, with around 80% occurring only once. Sample: PBMCs. The receptors derive from a male donor in good health and CMV-seropositive. Each CDR3 is given with its conserved first and last residue. Each record gives: D gene, J gene, clone size, CDR3 length, V gene, CDR3 protein, CDR3 DNA. The D gene is left open where the match is weak. Size is stated for part of the rows, as once, few or many counts, or as a class when the clone is expanded.

TRBD1 TRBJ1-2 once 14 TRBV2 CASIRDRGDYGYTF TGTGCCAGCATCCGGGACAGGGGCGACTATGGCTACACCTTC
NA TRBJ2-5 NA 13 TRBV14 CASSPSQGETQYF TGTGCCAGCAGCCCCTCACAGGGAGAGACCCAGTACTTC
NA TRBJ2-1 NA 16 TRBV28 CASSLLVLGRADEQFF TGTGCCAGCAGTTTATTGGTGTTGGGCAGGGCGGATGAGCAGTTCTTC
TRBD2 TRBJ2-3 NA 16 TRBV6-6 CASTLNSGGSTDTQYF TGTGCCAGCACACTGAATAGCGGGGGTAGCACAGATACGCAGTATTTT
NA TRBJ1-1 NA 12 TRBV14 CASSRDRIEAFF TGTGCCAGCAGCCGTGACAGAATCGAAGCTTTCTTT
NA TRBJ2-2 NA 17 TRBV4-1 CASSHPSGFIRPGELFF TGCGCCAGCAGCCATCCCAGCGGCTTTATAAGGCCCGGGGAGCTGTTTTTT
NA TRBJ1-1 NA 14 TRBV5-1 CASSLAVLDTEAFF TGCGCCAGCAGCTTGGCAGTCCTAGACACTGAAGCTTTCTTT
TRBD1 TRBJ1-1 NA 15 TRBV7-9 CASSSGQARNTEAFF TGTGCCAGCAGCTCAGGACAGGCACGGAACACTGAAGCTTTCTTT
TRBD1 TRBJ1-2 few 16 TRBV5-4 CASSPGQGPVAYGYTF TGTGCCAGCAGCCCGGGACAGGGGCCTGTGGCCTATGGCTACACCTTC
NA TRBJ2-2 NA 12 TRBV28 CASSLSTGELFF TGTGCCAGCAGTTTGTCGACCGGGGAGCTGTTTTTT
NA TRBJ2-7 NA 13 TRBV5-4 CASSFRGTYEQYF TGTGCCAGCAGCTTCAGGGGCACCTACGAGCAGTACTTC
NA TRBJ1-5 NA 15 TRBV6-4 CASSAAGQGIQPQHF TGTGCCAGCAGTGCCGCGGGGCAGGGAATTCAGCCCCAGCATTTT
NA TRBJ1-1 NA 13 TRBV27 CASSFRRSTEAFF TGTGCCAGCAGTTTTCGCAGATCCACTGAAGCTTTCTTT
NA TRBJ1-4 NA 14 TRBV30 CAWSVPATNEKLFF TGTGCCTGGAGTGTGCCGGCAACTAATGAAAAACTGTTTTTT
TRBD1 TRBJ2-7 NA 12 TRBV19 CASSQGAYEQYF TGTGCCAGTAGCCAGGGGGCCTACGAGCAGTACTTC
TRBD1 TRBJ1-2 once 16 TRBV9 CASTEGQGASNYGYTF TGTGCCAGCACCGAGGGACAGGGGGCGTCGAACTATGGCTACACCTTC
NA TRBJ1-6 NA 14 TRBV5-6 CASSWGTNNSPLHF TGTGCCAGCAGCTGGGGGACAAATAATTCACCCCTCCACTTT
TRBD2 TRBJ2-1 NA 15 TRBV2 CASSVLAGGPNEQFF TGTGCCAGCAGCGTTCTCGCGGGGGGGCCCAATGAGCAGTTCTTC
NA TRBJ2-5 NA 15 TRBV7-6 CASSFGEGGLETQYF TGTGCCAGCAGCTTCGGGGAGGGGGGGCTCGAGACCCAGTACTTC
NA TRBJ1-1 NA 13 TRBV6-4 CASSHTPPTEAFF TGTGCCAGCAGCCACACGCCACCCACTGAAGCTTTCTTT
NA TRBJ2-5 few 11 TRBV19 CATAAGETQYF TGTGCCACGGCGGCGGGGGAGACCCAGTACTTC
TRBD1 TRBJ1-2 NA 15 TRBV6-5 CASRSAGQVRDGYTF TGTGCCAGCAGATCCGCGGGACAGGTCAGGGATGGCTACACCTTC
TRBD1 TRBJ2-3 NA 16 TRBV5-4 CASSSRRQGDTDTQYF TGTGCCAGCAGCTCTCGCCGACAGGGGGACACAGATACGCAGTATTTT
NA TRBJ2-7 NA 15 TRBV6-5 CASSYRLQGSYEQYF TGTGCCAGCAGTTACCGCCTACAGGGATCCTACGAGCAGTACTTC
NA TRBJ1-2 NA 12 TRBV29-1 CSVRVANYGYTF TGCAGCGTCAGGGTAGCTAACTATGGCTACACCTTC
NA TRBJ1-1 NA 11 TRBV5-1 CASSLGSEAFF TGCGCCAGCAGCTTGGGCAGTGAAGCTTTCTTT
NA TRBJ1-5 NA 14 TRBV7-9 CASSPRYSNQPQHF TGTGCCAGCAGCCCCAGATATAGCAATCAGCCCCAGCACTTT
NA TRBJ1-1 NA 14 TRBV27 CASSLERVGTEAFF TGTGCCAGCAGTTTGGAGCGGGTTGGCACTGAAGCTTTCTTT
TRBD2 TRBJ2-1 NA 15 TRBV7-2 CASSPRLAGGYEQFF TGTGCCAGCAGCCCCCGACTAGCGGGGGGATATGAGCAGTTCTTC
NA TRBJ2-5 NA 16 TRBV12-5 CASGLIGTYREETQYF TGTGCTAGTGGTTTAATAGGGACTTATCGCGAAGAGACCCAGTACTTC
TRBD1 TRBJ1-6 NA 16 TRBV9 CASSVSYRGRSSPLHF TGTGCCAGCAGCGTGTCCTACAGGGGGCGAAGTTCACCCCTCCACTTT
NA TRBJ2-3 NA 13 TRBV6-5 CASSYSHSDTQYF TGTGCCAGCAGTTACTCGCACAGCGATACGCAGTATTTT
NA TRBJ2-3 NA 12 TRBV29-1 CSVGAESDTQYF TGCAGCGTTGGGGCAGAATCAGATACGCAGTATTTT
NA TRBJ2-7 NA 13 TRBV5-1 CASSFSQSYEQYF TGCGCCAGCAGCTTTTCGCAGTCCTACGAGCAGTACTTC
TRBD1 TRBJ2-5 NA 16 TRBV10-3 CAISGSPGQAEETQYF TGTGCCATCAGTGGATCTCCGGGACAGGCGGAGGAGACCCAGTACTTC
TRBD1 TRBJ1-2 NA 14 TRBV28 CASSLTGGSYGYTF TGTGCCAGCAGTTTGACAGGGGGCAGCTATGGCTACACCTTC
NA TRBJ1-2 NA 12 TRBV5-6 CASSGGLGGYTF TGTGCCAGCAGTGGAGGACTGGGTGGCTACACCTTC
NA TRBJ1-2 NA 13 TRBV19 CASSPPGRGGYTF TGTGCCAGTAGTCCCCCAGGGAGGGGTGGCTACACCTTC
NA TRBJ1-5 NA 14 TRBV6-6 CASSYRQSNQPQHF TGTGCCAGCAGTTACCGACAGAGCAATCAGCCCCAGCATTTT
NA TRBJ1-2 NA 14 TRBV18 CASSPPERVHGYTF TGTGCCAGCTCACCACCGGAGAGAGTTCACGGCTACACCTTC
NA TRBJ1-2 NA 15 TRBV5-4 CASSPGQPPIEGYTF TGTGCCAGCAGCCCAGGGCAGCCCCCAATAGAAGGCTACACCTTC
TRBD1 TRBJ2-5 few 14 TRBV11-3 CASSLGAGGETQYF TGTGCCAGCAGCTTAGGTGCAGGGGGAGAGACCCAGTACTTC
TRBD1 TRBJ1-1 NA 13 TRBV7-9 CASSSRGITEAFF TGTGCCAGCAGCAGCAGGGGGATTACTGAAGCTTTCTTT
NA TRBJ1-2 once 12 TRBV30 CAWTVLTGGYTF TGTGCCTGGACGGTCCTCACGGGTGGCTACACCTTC
NA TRBJ1-3 NA 15 TRBV30 CAWSTATYSGNTIYF TGTGCCTGGAGTACCGCAACCTACTCTGGAAACACCATATATTTT
TRBD2 TRBJ2-3 NA 15 TRBV5-1 CASSRSGGAGDTQYF TGCGCCAGCAGCAGGAGCGGGGGGGCCGGAGATACGCAGTATTTT
TRBD2 TRBJ2-1 NA 14 TRBV5-4 CASNPGLGSGEQFF TGTGCCAGCAACCCGGGACTAGGGAGTGGTGAGCAGTTCTTC
TRBD1 TRBJ2-3 NA 16 TRBV4-3 CASSRSGTGHGDTQYF TGCGCCAGCAGCCGATCTGGGACAGGGCATGGGGATACGCAGTATTTT
TRBD1 TRBJ1-5 NA 15 TRBV19 CASSIGTGVPQPQHF TGTGCCAGTAGTATCGGGACAGGGGTTCCTCAGCCCCAGCATTTT
TRBD1 TRBJ1-2 NA 15 TRBV27 CASSLTGVTFYGYTF TGTGCCAGCAGCCTTACAGGGGTGACTTTCTATGGCTACACCTTC
TRBD1 TRBJ1-3 NA 15 TRBV7-2 CASSSLGTAGNTIYF TGTGCCAGCAGTTCCCTCGGGACAGCTGGAAACACCATATATTTT
TRBD1 TRBJ1-4 NA 16 TRBV2 CASRTSGTGFNEKLFF TGTGCCAGCAGGACCTCCGGGACAGGGTTTAATGAAAAACTGTTTTTT
TRBD1 TRBJ1-1 NA 15 TRBV6-6 CASSQQGGMATEAFF TGTGCCAGCAGCCAACAGGGGGGAATGGCCACTGAAGCTTTCTTT
TRBD1 TRBJ1-4 NA 15 TRBV5-1 CASSVGTAVDEKLFF TGCGCCAGCAGCGTCGGGACAGCGGTAGATGAAAAACTGTTTTTT
NA TRBJ1-5 few 13 TRBV11-2 CASSLDRAQPQHF TGTGCCAGCAGCTTAGATCGAGCTCAGCCCCAGCATTTT
TRBD2 TRBJ2-1 NA 16 TRBV5-1 CASSPPEVGGYGEQFF TGCGCCAGCAGCCCTCCCGAGGTGGGGGGGTACGGTGAGCAGTTCTTC
TRBD1 TRBJ2-7 NA 14 TRBV7-9 CASSLPGQTVEQYF TGTGCCAGCAGCTTACCGGGACAGACGGTCGAGCAGTACTTC